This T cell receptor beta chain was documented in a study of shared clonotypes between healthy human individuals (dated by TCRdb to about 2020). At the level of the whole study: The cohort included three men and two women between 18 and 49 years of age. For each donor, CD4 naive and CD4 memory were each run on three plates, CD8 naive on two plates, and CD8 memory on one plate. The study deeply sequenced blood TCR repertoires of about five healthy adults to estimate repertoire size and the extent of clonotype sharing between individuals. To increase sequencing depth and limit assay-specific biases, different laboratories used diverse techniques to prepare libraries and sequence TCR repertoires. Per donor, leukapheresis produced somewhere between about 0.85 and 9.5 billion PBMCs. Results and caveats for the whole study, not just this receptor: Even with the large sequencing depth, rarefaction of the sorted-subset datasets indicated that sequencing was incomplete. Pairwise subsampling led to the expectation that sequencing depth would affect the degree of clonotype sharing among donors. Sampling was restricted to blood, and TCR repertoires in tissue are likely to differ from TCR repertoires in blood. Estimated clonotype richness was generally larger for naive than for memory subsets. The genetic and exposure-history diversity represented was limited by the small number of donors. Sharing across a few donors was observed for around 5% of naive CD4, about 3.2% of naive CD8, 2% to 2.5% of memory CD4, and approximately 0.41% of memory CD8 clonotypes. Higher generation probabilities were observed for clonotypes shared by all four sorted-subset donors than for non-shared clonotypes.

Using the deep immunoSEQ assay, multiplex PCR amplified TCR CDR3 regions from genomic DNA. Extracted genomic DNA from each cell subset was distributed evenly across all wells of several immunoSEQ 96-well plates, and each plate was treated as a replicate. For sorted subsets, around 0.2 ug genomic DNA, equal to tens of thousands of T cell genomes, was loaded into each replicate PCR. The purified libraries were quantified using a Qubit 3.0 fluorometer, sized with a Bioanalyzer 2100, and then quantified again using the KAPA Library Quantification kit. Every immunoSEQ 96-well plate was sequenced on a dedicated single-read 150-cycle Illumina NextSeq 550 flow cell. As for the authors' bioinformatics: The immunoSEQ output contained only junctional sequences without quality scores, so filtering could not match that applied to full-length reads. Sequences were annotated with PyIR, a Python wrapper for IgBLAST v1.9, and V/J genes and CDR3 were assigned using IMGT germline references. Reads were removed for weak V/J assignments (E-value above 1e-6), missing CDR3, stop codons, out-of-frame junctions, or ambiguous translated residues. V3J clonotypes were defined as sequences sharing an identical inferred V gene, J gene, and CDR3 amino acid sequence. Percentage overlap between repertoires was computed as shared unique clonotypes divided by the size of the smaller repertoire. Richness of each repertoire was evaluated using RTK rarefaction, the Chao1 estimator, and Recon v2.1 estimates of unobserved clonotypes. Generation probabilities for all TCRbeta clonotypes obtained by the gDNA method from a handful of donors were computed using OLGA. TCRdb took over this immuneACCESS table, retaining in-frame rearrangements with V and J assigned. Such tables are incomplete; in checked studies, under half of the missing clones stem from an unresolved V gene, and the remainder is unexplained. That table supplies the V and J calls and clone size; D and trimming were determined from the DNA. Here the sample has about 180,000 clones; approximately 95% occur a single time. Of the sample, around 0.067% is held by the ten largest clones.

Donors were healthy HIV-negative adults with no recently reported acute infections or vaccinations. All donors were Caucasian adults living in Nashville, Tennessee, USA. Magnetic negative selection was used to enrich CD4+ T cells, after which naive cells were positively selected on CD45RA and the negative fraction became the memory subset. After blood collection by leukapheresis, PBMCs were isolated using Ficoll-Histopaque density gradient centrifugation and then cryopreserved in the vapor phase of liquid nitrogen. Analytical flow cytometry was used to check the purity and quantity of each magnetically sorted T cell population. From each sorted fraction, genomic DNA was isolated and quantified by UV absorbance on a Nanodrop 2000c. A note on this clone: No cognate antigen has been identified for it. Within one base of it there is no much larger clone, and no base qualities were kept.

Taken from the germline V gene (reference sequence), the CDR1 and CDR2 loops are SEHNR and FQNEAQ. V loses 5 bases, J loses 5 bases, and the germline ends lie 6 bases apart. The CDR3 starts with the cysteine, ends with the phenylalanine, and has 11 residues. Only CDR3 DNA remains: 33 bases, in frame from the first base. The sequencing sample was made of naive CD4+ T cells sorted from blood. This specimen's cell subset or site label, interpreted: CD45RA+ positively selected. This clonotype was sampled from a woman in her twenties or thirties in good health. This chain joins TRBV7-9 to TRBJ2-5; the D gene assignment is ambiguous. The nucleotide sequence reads TGTGCCAGCAGCCCCGGTGAGACCCAGTACTTC. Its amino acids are CASSPGETQYF.